This note documents a single TCR beta chain sequence. Its antigen remains unidentified. Using immunoSEQ multiplex PCR, the repertoire was profiled, and TCRdb retains in-frame clones only, with some absent. The sample lists approximately 1.5 million clones, around 98% seen once, with about 0.45% in the top ten. This sample is drawn from a study of shared clonotypes between healthy human individuals. About the research overall: A few men and two women, aged 18 to 49, were donors.

The CDR3 runs 17 residues. Deletions cut 5 bases from V and 0 bases from J, with 14 bases between. Germline V lookup: CDR1 SGHTA, CDR2 FQGNSA. Whole-study results and caveats: Lower generation probabilities were found for non-shared clonotypes than for those shared by all four donors. It was observed that roughly 5% of naive CD4 clonotypes were shared across several donors.

The origin of this receptor is a man aged 25-45 years in good health. Specimen: naive CD4+ T cells sorted from blood. Subset specified: CD45RA+ positively selected. The gene calls are TRBV7-2 and TRBJ2-6; possible D gene TRBD1, 5 bases. The CDR3 DNA sequence: TGTGCCAGCAGCGCACAGGTAACTACCTCTGGGGCCAACGTCCTGACTTTC. As protein: CASSAQVTTSGANVLTF.